This TCR beta chain was sequenced in a study of blood T cell repertoires in COVID-19. Under the authors' procedure: Scientists estimated how many nucleated cells there were by amplifying reference gene primers. This table comes from immunoSEQ multiplex PCR, and its TCRdb copy is limited to in-frame clones, with some not included. V and J calls and clone size are as listed in that table; D and trimming were resolved from the DNA. The sample includes some 150,000 clones, roughly nine tenths seen only once; the top ten take around 1.6%. Germline V gene sequence: CDR1 GTSNPN, CDR2 SVGIG (reference sequence). The V end lost 2 bases, the J end lost 0 bases, and 7 bases lay between the germline ends. This CDR3 has 13 amino acids.

The TCR was taken from a human donor in a cohort sampled during active COVID-19. Sequences were obtained from peripheral blood. The chain couples TRBV30 to TRBJ1-2, with D possibly being TRBD1 (5 bases). This CDR3 reads CAWSTGANYGYTF. CDR3 nucleotide sequence: TGTGCCTGGAGTACAGGAGCTAACTATGGCTACACCTTC.